The 17 T cell receptor beta chains below come from one sample, sequenced in a study of blood T cell repertoires in COVID-19. Some clones are missing from TCRdb's copy, which holds only in-frame ones; the method was immunoSEQ multiplex PCR. The sample contains more than 45,000 clones, about 90% of which appear only once. The sequenced sample consisted of peripheral blood. The receptors originated from a man aged 60 to 75 with acute or convalescent COVID-19.

V gene TRBV6-2 or TRBV6-3 combines with J gene TRBJ1-1; the match to TRBD1 covers 10 bases. The germline gives CDR1 MNHEY, CDR2 SVGEGT. Trimming removed 4 bases from V and 4 bases from J; junction bases left unmatched: 18. CDR3 length: 19 amino acids. DNA of the CDR3: TGTGCCAGCAGTTCTTTACCCGGGACAGGGGCAGCAATAGGCACTGAAGCTTTCTTT. It translates to CASSSLPGTGAAIGTEAFF.

The table lists this clone with a count of one. The chain links TRBV6-2 or TRBV6-3 to TRBJ1-2, with 9 bases identical to TRBD1. With 6 bases clipped from V and 2 bases from J, the junction kept 7 bases outside the gene matches. The CDR3 length is 15 residues. In germline, CDR1 is MNHEY, CDR2 SVGEGT. The CDR3 sequence is CASSQRTGANYGYTF. CDR3 nucleotides: TGTGCCAGCAGCCAGAGGACAGGGGCGAACTATGGCTACACCTTC.

This sequence joins TRBV7-8 and TRBJ2-5, with D unclear. The length of the CDR3 is 13 residues. Trimming removed 1 base from V and 7 bases from J, with 10 bases in between. CDR1 SGHVS and CDR2 FQNEAQ come from the germline V gene. The CDR3 DNA reads TGTGCCAGCAGCTTAGATGAGGTAGTGACCCAGTACTTC. Its translation: CASSLDEVVTQYF.

This clone was counted between two and nine times. The rearrangement uses TRBV6-2 or TRBV6-3 and TRBJ2-1; a possible D gene is TRBD2 (7 bases). The CDR3 runs to 15 residues. CDR1 is MNHEY, CDR2 SVGEGT, per germline. The ends were cut back, 5 bases at V and 0 bases at J, with 11 bases in the middle. This CDR3 is CASSAGASSYNEQFF. The DNA of the CDR3 is TGTGCCAGCAGTGCGGGGGCCAGCTCCTACAATGAGCAGTTCTTC.

The CDR3 spells CASSKGGVQNTEAFF. The CDR3 coding sequence is TGTGCCAGCAGCAAAGGGGGGGTTCAGAACACTGAAGCTTTCTTT. This chain joins TRBV11-3 and TRBJ1-1, with D possibly being TRBD1 (6 bases). The ends were cut back, 5 bases at V and 1 base at J, with 14 bases in the middle. The CDR3 is made up of 15 amino acids. From germline, CDR1 is SGHNT and CDR2 YENEEA.

V usage is TRBV6-6 and J usage is TRBJ1-5; 8 nucleotides match TRBD1. Germline V lookup: CDR1 MNHNY, CDR2 SVGAGI (reference sequence). The V segment lost 0 bases and the J segment 5 bases; nucleotides outside the gene matches: 6. The CDR3 runs to 16 residues. The CDR3 DNA sequence: TGTGCCAGCAGTTACTCGAGACAGGGGCATGATCAGCCCCAGCATTTT. Protein sequence: CASSYSRQGHDQPQHF.

The CDR3 spells CASSLIIGHLGGYSNQPQHF. CDR3 sequence (DNA): TGTGCCAGCAGTTTAATTATAGGGCACTTGGGGGGATATAGCAATCAGCCCCAGCATTTT. The chain couples TRBV28 to TRBJ1-5; D might be TRBD1 (5 bases). Between the trimmed V and J ends, which lost 2 bases and 0 bases, there was a span of 23 bases. Germline V gene lookup returns CDR1 MDHEN and CDR2 SYDVKM. The CDR3 consists of 20 residues.

The chain couples TRBV7-2 to TRBJ2-2; D is unclear. The CDR3 has 14 amino acids. The germline gives CDR1 SGHTA, CDR2 FQGNSA. The V end was cut by 3 bases, the J end by 2 bases, with 7 bases between. The CDR3 reads CASSLPVNTGELFF. The CDR3 DNA is TGTGCCAGCAGCTTGCCGGTTAACACCGGGGAGCTGTTTTTT.

This chain links TRBV5-4 with TRBJ2-7; D may be TRBD1 (5 bases). Between the trimmed V and J ends, which lost 2 bases and 0 bases, there was a span of 9 bases. The CDR3 totals 14 residues. The germline gives CDR1 SGHNT, CDR2 YYREEE (reference sequence). The CDR3: CASSLTGLSYEQYF. The CDR3 nucleotides are TGTGCCAGCAGCTTAACAGGCCTCTCCTACGAGCAGTACTTC.

The genes are TRBV24-1 and TRBJ2-7; D may be TRBD2 (6 bases). The CDR3 extends over 14 amino acids. CDR1 KGHDR and CDR2 SFDVKD come from the germline V gene. Trimming took 6 bases from V and 1 from J, leaving 12 bases between them. Written as DNA, the CDR3 is TGTGCCACCAGTCCCCGGGAGATGTCCTACGAGCAGTACTTC. It translates to CATSPREMSYEQYF.

The chain links TRBV7-2 to TRBJ2-7, with a tentative D call TRBD2 (6 bases). The germline CDR1 and CDR2 sequences are SGHTA and FQGNSA. V was cut by 8 bases and J by 3 bases, with 17 bases left in between. The CDR3 contains 14 residues. In DNA, the CDR3 is TGTGCCAGCGGATGGGACTGGGGAAACTACGAGCAGTACTTC. This encodes CASGWDWGNYEQYF.

V is TRBV9 and J is TRBJ1-6, with TRBD1 as a possible D gene (5 bases). CDR1 is SGDLS and CDR2 is YYNGEE in the germline V gene. The CDR3 is 14 amino acids. V lost 0 bases, J lost 4 bases, and 5 bases lay in between. DNA of the CDR3: TGTGCCAGCAGCGTAGGACAGTATAATTCACCCCTCCACTTT. This gives the protein CASSVGQYNSPLHF.

The chain employs TRBV11-3 and TRBJ2-3; TRBD2 matches 12 bases. Germline CDR1 and CDR2: SGHNT and YENEEA. V shed 5 bases, J shed 2 bases, and the junction held 8 bases outside the gene matches. CDR3 length: 17 residues. CDR3 loop: CASSRRLAGDLTDTQYF. DNA of the CDR3: TGTGCCAGCAGCCGCCGACTAGCGGGAGATCTCACAGATACGCAGTATTTT.

The chain has TRBV28 and TRBJ1-6, with 7 bases matching TRBD1. The junction had 12 bases not matched to a gene; V was cut back by 5 bases and J by 14 bases. Germline V gene lookup returns CDR1 MDHEN and CDR2 SYDVKM. The CDR3 totals 14 residues. The CDR3 nucleotides are TGTGCCAGCAGTCCTTCCGACAGGGCCGAAACCCTCCACTTT. As protein: CASSPSDRAETLHF.

The rearrangement links TRBV19 to TRBJ2-1; 7 bases fit TRBD2. The CDR3 has 14 residues. The germline V gene encodes CDR1 LNHDA and CDR2 SQIVND (reference sequence). Trimming cost V 5 bases and J 3 bases; bases outside gene matches: 4. The CDR3 is CASSGRGYYNEQFF. The CDR3 DNA follows: TGTGCCAGTAGTGGGAGGGGCTACTACAATGAGCAGTTCTTC.

V gene TRBV7-9 combines with J gene TRBJ1-1; possibly TRBD1 for D (5 bases). Germline CDR1 is SEHNR and CDR2 is FQNEAQ (reference sequence). The CDR3 is 15 amino acids. Deletions cut 5 bases from V and 7 bases from J, with 20 bases between. The CDR3 region is CASSPISYRKGEAFF. The CDR3 bases are TGTGCCAGCAGCCCAATATCTTACAGGAAGGGTGAAGCTTTCTTT.

The genes are TRBV7-2 and TRBJ2-7, with TRBD1 as a possible D gene (5 bases). CDR3 length: 17 residues. Per the germline V gene, CDR1 is SGHTA and CDR2 is FQGNSA. V dropped 1 base and J dropped 1 base, with 17 bases sitting between them. The CDR3 spells CASSLVPPTVLSYEQYF. The CDR3 DNA is TGTGCCAGCAGCTTAGTACCTCCGACAGTACTTTCCTACGAGCAGTACTTC.